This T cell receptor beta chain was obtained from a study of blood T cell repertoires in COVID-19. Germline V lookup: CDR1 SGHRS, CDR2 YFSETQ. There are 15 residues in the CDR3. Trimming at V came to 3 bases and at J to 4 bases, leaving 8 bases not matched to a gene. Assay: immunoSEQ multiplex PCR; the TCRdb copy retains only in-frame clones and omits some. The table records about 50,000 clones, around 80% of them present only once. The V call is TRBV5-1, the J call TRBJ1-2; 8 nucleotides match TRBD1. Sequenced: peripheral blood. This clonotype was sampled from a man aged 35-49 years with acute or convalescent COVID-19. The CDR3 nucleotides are TGCGCCAGCAGCTCTCTGGAGGGACAGGCCTATGGCTACACCTTC. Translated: CASSSLEGQAYGYTF.